A single sample is the source of the 20 T cell receptor beta chains below, sequenced in a study of blood T cell repertoires in COVID-19. Using immunoSEQ multiplex PCR, the repertoire was profiled, and TCRdb retains in-frame clones only, with some absent. Among about 170,000 clones listed, around four fifths were seen once. The sequenced sample was peripheral blood. Receptors were obtained from a woman in her 70s with COVID-19, enrolled during active disease.

The chain links TRBV11-2 to TRBJ2-7; D not certain. Trimming took off 1 base at V and 6 bases at J, with 4 bases between the two ends. The CDR3 consists of 11 residues. Germline V lookup: CDR1 SGHAT, CDR2 FQNNGV. The CDR3: CASSLVREQYF. The CDR3 DNA sequence: TGTGCCAGCAGCTTAGTCCGCGAGCAGTACTTC.

This clone was seen once. The chain is built from TRBV2 and TRBJ2-3, with 8 bases lining up with TRBD1. V shed 6 bases, J shed 14 bases, and the junction held 7 bases outside the gene matches. Germline V gives CDR1 SNHLY, CDR2 FYNNEI. The CDR3 is 11 amino acids. The CDR3 region has the DNA TGTGCCAGCAGCCCGGACAGGGTGAGGTATTTT. This encodes CASSPDRVRYF.

The chain joins TRBV6-2 or TRBV6-3 to TRBJ1-5; 9 bases align to TRBD1. CDR1 and CDR2 (germline): MNHEY, SVGEGT. CDR3 length: 15 residues. The V segment lost 4 bases and the J segment 7 bases; nucleotides outside the gene matches: 8. Here the CDR3 reads CASSSGTGFIQPQHF. The CDR3 DNA sequence: TGTGCCAGCAGTTCCGGGACAGGGTTTATCCAGCCCCAGCATTTT.

This CDR3 is CASSDSRWSATF. The CDR3 region has the DNA TGTGCCAGCAGTGATTCTAGGTGGAGTGCCACCTTC. The rearrangement links TRBV6-1 to TRBJ1-2; no reliable D call. There are 12 residues in the CDR3. Germline lookup yields CDR1 MNHNS and CDR2 SASEGT. V was cut by 3 bases and J by 13 bases, with 15 bases left in between.

In this sample, this clone turned up once. The V call is TRBV27, the J call TRBJ1-2; 8 bases fit TRBD1. The CDR3 covers 13 residues. Germline V CDR1 and CDR2: MNHEY, SMNVEV (reference sequence). V shed 8 bases and J 4 bases; nucleotides not matched to a gene: 6. CDR3 nucleotide sequence: TGTGCCAGCCGTGGACAGGGCGCCTATGGCTACACCTTC. Amino acid sequence: CASRGQGAYGYTF.

This chain uses TRBV10-1 with TRBJ2-7; 9 nucleotides line up with TRBD1. The CDR3 is made up of 16 amino acids. The V gene's germline CDR1 is WNHNN and CDR2 SYGVQD (reference sequence). Trimming cost V 7 bases and J 6 bases; bases outside gene matches: 16. Written as DNA, the CDR3 is TGCGCCAGCATTCCAAGACAGGGGGGATCTCTTGCCGAGCAGTACTTC. It translates to CASIPRQGGSLAEQYF.

The chain uses TRBV7-2 and TRBJ2-2; tentatively, D is TRBD2 (6 bases). V was clipped by 7 bases and J by 2 bases, with 11 bases between them. The CDR3 is 14 residues long. Germline CDR1 SGHTA, CDR2 FQGNSA. The CDR3 sequence: CASISGTNTGELFF. The CDR3 DNA follows: TGTGCCAGCATCTCCGGGACTAACACCGGGGAGCTGTTTTTT.

This rearrangement joins TRBV24-1 to TRBJ2-3; 8 bases match TRBD1. From germline, CDR1 is KGHDR and CDR2 SFDVKD. V lost 3 bases, J lost 0 bases, and 10 bases stayed unmatched. CDR3 length: 18 residues. The CDR3 region is CATSDPGQGRYSTDTQYF. CDR3 bases: TGTGCCACCAGTGATCCCGGACAGGGTCGATATAGCACAGATACGCAGTATTTT.

This clone was observed once. The chain joins TRBV5-1 to TRBJ2-5, with D possibly TRBD2 on 6 matching bases. The CDR3 is 18 amino acids. Germline CDR1 SGHRS, CDR2 YFSETQ. V was trimmed by 7 bases and J by 6 bases, leaving 31 bases between them. The CDR3 coding sequence is TGCGCCAGCGGAAAATCTGGCGGGGCCAACGTAGGACGGAAGACCCAGTACTTC. Its protein product is CASGKSGGANVGRKTQYF.

The chain's CDR3 is CASSPTSPANYGYTF. CDR3 in DNA: TGTGCCAGCAGCCCAACTAGCCCAGCTAACTATGGCTACACCTTC. The V call is TRBV3-1 (or the pseudogene TRBV3-2), the J call TRBJ1-2; D uncertain. This CDR3 region has 15 residues. V was cut by 4 bases and J by 0 bases, with 12 bases left in between. Germline values: CDR1 LGHDT, CDR2 YNNKEL (reference sequence).

This clone showed up just once. The chain recombines TRBV4-1 with TRBJ1-5; D is perhaps TRBD1 (5 bases). V lost 4 bases and J 3 bases, leaving 16 bases between the germline ends. Germline values: CDR1 MGHRA, CDR2 YSYEKL. The CDR3 is 16 residues long. CDR3: CASSPMEGIYNQPQHF. The DNA of the CDR3 is TGCGCCAGCAGCCCGATGGAGGGGATTTACAATCAGCCCCAGCATTTT.

The V and J genes are TRBV5-6 and TRBJ2-1; possible D gene TRBD1, 6 bases. Trimming cost V 5 bases and J 9 bases, with 15 bases left between them. The germline gives CDR1 SGHDT, CDR2 YYEEEE. This CDR3 region has 13 residues. The CDR3 region is CASRFTGWGEQFF. As DNA, the CDR3 is TGTGCCAGCAGGTTCACAGGGTGGGGTGAGCAGTTCTTC.

This clone has just one count. The chain has TRBV3-1 (or the pseudogene TRBV3-2) and TRBJ2-1, with D tentatively TRBD2 (6 bases). The germline CDR1 and CDR2 sequences are LGHDT and YNNKEL (reference sequence). The V end lost 4 bases, the J end lost 7 bases, and 20 bases lay between the germline ends. The CDR3 is made up of 16 amino acids. CDR3 region: CASSRDSGGSANEQFF. CDR3 sequence (DNA): TGTGCCAGCAGCCGAGATAGCGGCGGGTCTGCAAATGAGCAGTTCTTC.

The CDR3 DNA follows: TGTGCCAGCAGTGGTAGGGGAACCTACAATGAGCAGTTCTTC. Its translation: CASSGRGTYNEQFF. This chain links TRBV27 with TRBJ2-1; the D gene is possibly TRBD1 (5 bases). The CDR3 runs 14 residues. The V end was cut by 5 bases, the J end by 2 bases, with 10 bases between. Germline CDR1 MNHEY, CDR2 SMNVEV (reference sequence).

The genes are TRBV11-2 and TRBJ1-2; TRBD1 matches at 8 bases. This CDR3 has 13 amino acids. The germline V gene has CDR1 SGHAT and CDR2 FQNNGV. Losses at the gene ends were 4 bases for V and 6 bases for J; bases not matched to a gene: 4. The DNA for the CDR3 is TGTGCCAGCAGCTCCGACAGGGGTAATGGCTACACCTTC. It encodes CASSSDRGNGYTF.

The rearrangement links TRBV28 to TRBJ1-6; D is unclear. CDR1 is MDHEN and CDR2 is SYDVKM in the germline V gene. Trimming removed 6 bases from V and 6 bases from J, with 15 bases in between. CDR3 length equals 15 residues. The CDR3 region has the DNA TGTGCCAGCAGACCACCAACCTCGGGTAATTCACCCCTCCACTTT. It codes for CASRPPTSGNSPLHF.

The chain couples TRBV10-1 to TRBJ1-1, with 10 positions matching TRBD1. V was clipped by 3 bases and J by 10 bases; unmatched bases: 5. Germline V gene sequence: CDR1 WNHNN, CDR2 SYGVQD (reference sequence). The CDR3 contains 13 residues. The CDR3: CASSEDRGRIAFF. Written as DNA, the CDR3 is TGCGCCAGCAGTGAAGACAGGGGGCGTATAGCTTTCTTT.

The chain carries TRBV30 and TRBJ1-1; D remains unclear. Germline CDR1 is GTSNPN and CDR2 is SVGIG (reference sequence). V was pared by 2 bases and J by 4 bases, with 8 bases between. The CDR3 extends over 12 amino acids. In DNA, the CDR3 is TGTGCCTGGAGTCGCGCTATCACTGAAGCTTTCTTT. Translated, it gives CAWSRAITEAFF.

The chain carries TRBV7-8 and TRBJ1-5; TRBD1 matches 9 bases. The V gene's germline CDR1 is SGHVS and CDR2 FQNEAQ. The CDR3 is 15 amino acids. With 4 bases clipped from V and 3 bases from J, the junction kept 4 bases outside the gene matches. The CDR3 sequence: CASSWGQGLNQPQHF. Written as DNA, the CDR3 is TGTGCCAGCAGCTGGGGACAGGGACTCAATCAGCCCCAGCATTTT.

The J gene is TRBJ1-2, the V gene TRBV18; TRBD1 matches 9 bases. This CDR3 is built from 16 residues. Germline lookup yields CDR1 KGHSH and CDR2 LQKENI. The V segment lost 3 bases and the J segment 5 bases; nucleotides outside the gene matches: 10. The CDR3 sequence: CASSPPSGTGRYGYTF. CDR3 in DNA: TGTGCCAGCTCACCTCCTTCCGGGACAGGGCGATATGGCTACACCTTC.